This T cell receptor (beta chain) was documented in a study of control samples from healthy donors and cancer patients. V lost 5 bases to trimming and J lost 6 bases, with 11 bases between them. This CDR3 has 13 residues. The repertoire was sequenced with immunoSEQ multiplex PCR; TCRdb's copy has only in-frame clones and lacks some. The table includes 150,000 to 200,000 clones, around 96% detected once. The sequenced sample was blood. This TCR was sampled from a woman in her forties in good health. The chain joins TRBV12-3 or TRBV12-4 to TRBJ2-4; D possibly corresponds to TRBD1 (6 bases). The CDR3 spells CASSRPGVNIQYF. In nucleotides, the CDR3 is TGTGCCAGCAGTCGGCCAGGGGTAAACATTCAGTACTTC.